The rows below give T cell receptor beta chains drawn from one sample of a study of cytomegalovirus exposure and HLA in healthy donors. Profiled with immunoSEQ multiplex PCR; TCRdb holds only in-frame clones, not every one. This sample has under 90,000 clones; around four fifths occur once, and the top ten carry around 3.2%. The sample taken for sequencing was PBMCs. The source of these receptors is a man over 45 in good health and CMV-seropositive. CDR3s include the opening cysteine and the closing phenylalanine or tryptophan. The D gene is left open where the match is weak. The size field is filled for only some rows; it gives once, few, many or a size class.

d_call	v_call	j_call	clone_size	cdr3_aa	cdr3_nt
NA	TRBV4-1	TRBJ1-1	NA	CASSHKTVNTEAFF	TGCGCCAGCAGCCATAAGACAGTGAACACTGAAGCTTTCTTT
TRBD1	TRBV27	TRBJ2-1	NA	CASSRRETGGYNEQFF	TGTGCCAGCAGTAGGAGGGAAACAGGGGGGTACAATGAGCAGTTCTTC
NA	TRBV6-5	TRBJ2-6	NA	CASSYGSGANGLTF	TGTGCCAGCAGTTACGGCTCTGGGGCCAACGGCCTGACTTTC
TRBD2	TRBV18	TRBJ2-1	NA	CASSPGEGSSYNEQFF	TGTGCCAGCTCACCCGGGGAGGGAAGCTCCTACAATGAGCAGTTCTTC
NA	TRBV6-1	TRBJ1-5	NA	CASRYQGPQHF	TGTGCCAGCAGATATCAGGGGCCCCAGCATTTT
TRBD1	TRBV2	TRBJ2-7	NA	CATPPQTGNFYEQYF	TGTGCCACCCCCCCCCAGACAGGGAACTTCTACGAGCAGTACTTC
NA	TRBV9	TRBJ2-3	few	CASSATGLNSDTQYF	TGTGCCAGCAGCGCCACGGGACTGAACTCAGATACGCAGTATTTT
NA	TRBV29-1	TRBJ1-2	NA	CSDREDGYIF	TGCAGCGACAGAGAAGATGGCTACATCTTC
TRBD2	TRBV5-1	TRBJ2-1	NA	CASSRATGGRGVDEQFF	TGCGCCAGCAGCCGCGCCACTGGAGGACGGGGGGTGGATGAGCAGTTCTTC
TRBD1	TRBV5-1	TRBJ1-6	NA	CASSQGQGSSPLHF	TGCGCCAGCAGCCAAGGACAGGGGTCCTCACCCCTCCACTTT
TRBD1	TRBV19	TRBJ1-5	NA	CASLDRLRNQPQHF	TGTGCCAGTCTGGACAGGTTACGCAATCAGCCCCAGCATTTT
NA	TRBV4-1	TRBJ1-1	NA	CASSRPNRAPEAFF	TGCGCCAGCAGCCGACCTAACAGGGCCCCTGAAGCTTTCTTT
TRBD2	TRBV18	TRBJ2-1	NA	CASSLEQLLAGVEQFF	TGTGCCAGCTCACTTGAGCAGTTACTAGCGGGAGTAGAGCAGTTCTTC
TRBD2	TRBV18	TRBJ2-5	NA	CASSPGVLAGEKETQYF	TGTGCCAGCTCACCGGGGGTTCTAGCGGGAGAAAAAGAGACCCAGTACTTC
TRBD1	TRBV4-1	TRBJ1-2	NA	CASTSSSTGASYGYTF	TGCGCCAGCACCTCCTCTAGTACAGGGGCCTCCTATGGCTACACCTTC
NA	TRBV9	TRBJ2-3	NA	CASSSGTLDTQYF	TGTGCCAGCAGCAGTGGGACATTAGATACGCAGTATTTT
TRBD2	TRBV11-3	TRBJ2-5	NA	CASSSLAGNQETQYF	TGTGCCAGCAGCTCCTTAGCGGGAAACCAAGAGACCCAGTACTTC
TRBD1	TRBV7-3	TRBJ2-1	medium-sized	CASSAPGQDYNEQFF	TGTGCCAGCAGCGCGCCGGGACAGGACTACAATGAGCAGTTCTTC
TRBD1	TRBV9	TRBJ1-2	NA	CASSVEGFDRGLGGYTF	TGTGCCAGCAGCGTAGAGGGTTTTGACAGGGGACTGGGGGGCTACACCTTC
NA	TRBV19	TRBJ1-6	few	CASSGRGNSPLHF	TGTGCCAGTAGTGGCAGGGGTAATTCACCCCTCCACTTT
NA	TRBV30	TRBJ2-1	NA	CAWSGTMGEKFF	TGTGCCTGGAGTGGGACTATGGGGGAGAAGTTCTTC
TRBD2	TRBV19	TRBJ2-7	NA	CARAPPSGSIYEQYF	TGTGCCAGAGCCCCCCCTAGCGGGAGTATTTACGAGCAGTACTTC
TRBD2	TRBV5-3	TRBJ2-7	NA	CARSLVGGVGSYEQYF	TGTGCCAGAAGCTTGGTGGGAGGGGTGGGTTCGTACGAGCAGTACTTC
NA	TRBV5-6	TRBJ2-4	NA	CASSLVSAGTKNIQYF	TGTGCCAGCAGCTTGGTCTCGGCAGGGACCAAAAACATTCAGTACTTC
NA	TRBV4-3	TRBJ1-4	once	CASSQDLRGALNEKLFF	TGCGCCAGCAGCCAAGATTTGCGCGGTGCCCTCAATGAAAAACTGTTTTTT
TRBD2	TRBV2	TRBJ2-1	NA	CASSEALSAGENEQFF	TGTGCCAGCAGTGAAGCGCTTTCAGCGGGAGAGAATGAGCAGTTCTTC
NA	TRBV5-1	TRBJ1-1	NA	CASSSYDGTEAFF	TGCGCCAGCAGCTCATACGACGGGACTGAAGCTTTCTTT
TRBD2	TRBV5-4	TRBJ2-7	few	CASSGTSGPYEQYF	TGTGCCAGCAGCGGAACTAGCGGACCCTACGAGCAGTACTTC
TRBD1	TRBV7-2	TRBJ1-1	NA	CASSSNRGENTEAFF	TGTGCCAGCAGCTCGAACAGGGGGGAGAACACTGAAGCTTTCTTT
TRBD1	TRBV19	TRBJ1-5	NA	CASRKPTGDRGQPQHF	TGTGCCAGTAGAAAACCTACTGGGGACAGGGGTCAGCCCCAGCATTTT
TRBD2	TRBV7-9	TRBJ2-3	few	CASSLVSGRARGTDTQYF	TGTGCCAGCAGCTTAGTTAGCGGGAGGGCCCGGGGCACAGATACGCAGTATTTT
TRBD2	TRBV2	TRBJ2-3	once	CASRVTSGIIGDTQYF	TGTGCCAGCAGGGTCACTAGCGGGATAATTGGAGATACGCAGTATTTT
TRBD1	TRBV27	TRBJ1-3	once	CASSSLGTATGNTIYF	TGTGCCAGCAGTTCTCTAGGGACAGCAACTGGAAACACCATATATTTT
TRBD1	TRBV18	TRBJ1-5	NA	CASSPGTGAINQPQHF	TGTGCCAGCTCACCGGGGACAGGGGCCATAAATCAGCCCCAGCATTTT
TRBD2	TRBV10-3	TRBJ2-7	NA	CAISEPRAGGTSYEQYF	TGTGCCATCAGTGAACCCAGAGCGGGAGGGACCTCCTACGAGCAGTACTTC
NA	TRBV11-2	TRBJ1-4	NA	CASSFGALNEKLFF	TGTGCCAGCAGCTTTGGGGCCTTGAATGAAAAACTGTTTTTT
TRBD2	TRBV11-1	TRBJ2-7	once	CASSFSSGTYEQYF	TGTGCCAGCAGCTTCTCTAGCGGGACTTACGAGCAGTACTTC
NA	TRBV29-1	TRBJ1-5	NA	CSVAGSNQPQHF	TGCAGCGTTGCCGGTAGCAATCAGCCCCAGCATTTT
NA	TRBV18	TRBJ2-1	NA	CASSPQGAGEQFF	TGTGCCAGCTCACCACAGGGGGCGGGGGAGCAGTTCTTC
NA	TRBV9	TRBJ2-1	NA	CASSGTAGTYNEQFF	TGTGCCAGCAGCGGGACAGCCGGGACCTACAATGAGCAGTTCTTC
NA	TRBV7-3	TRBJ2-6	NA	CASSLRAVTSSGANVLTF	TGTGCCAGCAGCTTAAGGGCAGTGACCTCCTCTGGGGCCAACGTCCTGACTTTC
NA	TRBV6-6	TRBJ2-7	NA	CASSPRGPSSYEQYF	TGTGCCAGCAGCCCCAGGGGCCCCAGCTCCTACGAGCAGTACTTC
TRBD2	TRBV5-1	TRBJ2-3	NA	CASSRGTSITDTQYF	TGCGCCAGCAGCAGGGGGACTAGCATCACAGATACGCAGTATTTT
NA	TRBV27	TRBJ1-1	NA	CASSLSSLMNTEAFF	TGTGCCAGCAGTTTATCGAGTCTAATGAACACTGAAGCTTTCTTT
NA	TRBV6-5	TRBJ1-2	NA	CASRVTGAGGGGYTF	TGTGCCAGCAGGGTAACAGGAGCGGGGGGCGGTGGCTACACCTTC
TRBD1	TRBV15	TRBJ2-2	once	CATSREGVLTGHTGELFF	TGTGCCACCAGCAGAGAGGGGGTCTTGACAGGGCACACCGGGGAGCTGTTTTTT
NA	TRBV14	TRBJ2-2	NA	CASSHKASSNTGELFF	TGTGCCAGCAGCCACAAAGCATCCTCGAACACCGGGGAGCTGTTTTTT
NA	TRBV5-1	TRBJ1-1	NA	CASSAGWTAGGDTEAFF	TGCGCCAGCAGCGCTGGGTGGACAGCCGGTGGGGACACTGAAGCTTTCTTT
TRBD2	TRBV5-8	TRBJ2-1	few	CASRLARSNEQFF	TGTGCCAGCAGACTAGCGCGGTCCAATGAGCAGTTCTTC